Presented here are 2 T cell receptor beta chains from one specimen sequenced in a study of technical replicates of blood from a handful of donors. Sequenced by immunoSEQ multiplex PCR; TCRdb stores in-frame clones only, minus some. The sample shows roughly 82,000 clones, 80% to 95% of them seen only once. Sequenced sample: T cells isolated from PBMCs. These TCRs come from a human donor in good health.

The gene calls are TRBV30 and TRBJ2-1; D is unclear. This CDR3 comprises 11 residues. Trimming left V 4 bases short and J 6 bases short, with 7 bases between. Looked up from germline, CDR1 is GTSNPN and CDR2 is SVGIG (reference sequence). The CDR3 DNA follows: TGTGCCTGGACACAGACCAATGAGCAGTTCTTC. This sequence encodes CAWTQTNEQFF. Full variable domain (rest looked up from reference TRBV30 and TRBJ2-1): SQTIHQWPATLVQPVGSPLSLECTVEGTSNPNLYWYRQAAGRGLQLLFYSVGIGQISSEVPQNLSASRPQDRQFILSSKKLLLSDSGFYLCAWTQTNEQFFGPGTRLTVL.

This clone came up a few times. This chain links TRBV9 with TRBJ1-1, with TRBD1 identical over 8 bases. Germline CDR1 is SGDLS and CDR2 is YYNGEE. V lost 3 bases and J lost 3; bases outside the gene matches: 4. The CDR3 length is 14 residues. The chain's CDR3 is CASSAGGAYTEAFF. The CDR3 DNA reads as TGTGCCAGCAGCGCAGGGGGCGCGTACACTGAAGCTTTCTTT.